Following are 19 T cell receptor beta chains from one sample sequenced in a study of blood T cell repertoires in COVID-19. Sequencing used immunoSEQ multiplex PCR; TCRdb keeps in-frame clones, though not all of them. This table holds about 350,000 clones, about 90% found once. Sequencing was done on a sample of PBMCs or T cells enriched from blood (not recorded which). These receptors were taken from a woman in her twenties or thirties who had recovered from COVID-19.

CDR3 DNA: TGTGCCAGCAGCGGCACAGGGGTAGGATGGGGCTACACCTTC. Translating it yields CASSGTGVGWGYTF. The chain employs TRBV9 and TRBJ1-2; 7 positions agree with TRBD1. This CDR3 comprises 14 residues. CDR1 is SGDLS and CDR2 is YYNGEE in the germline V gene. V trimming: 3 bases; J trimming: 8 bases; junction bases outside the gene matches: 10.

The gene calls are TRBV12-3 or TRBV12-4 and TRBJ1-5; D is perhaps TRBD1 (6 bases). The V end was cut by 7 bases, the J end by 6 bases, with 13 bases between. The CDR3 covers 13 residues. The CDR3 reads CASTEGQFQPQHF. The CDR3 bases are TGTGCCAGCACTGAAGGACAGTTTCAGCCCCAGCATTTT.

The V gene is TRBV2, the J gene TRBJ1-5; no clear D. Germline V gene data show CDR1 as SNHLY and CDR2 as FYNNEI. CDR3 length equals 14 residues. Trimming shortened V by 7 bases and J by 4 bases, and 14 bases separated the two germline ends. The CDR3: CASKFLSENQPQHF. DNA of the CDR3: TGTGCCAGCAAGTTTTTATCTGAGAATCAGCCCCAGCATTTT.

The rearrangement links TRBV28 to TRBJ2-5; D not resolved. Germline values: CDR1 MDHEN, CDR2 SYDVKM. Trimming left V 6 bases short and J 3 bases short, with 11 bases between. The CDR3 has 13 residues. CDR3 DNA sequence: TGTGCCAGCAGCCCTGGTCGGGAAGAGACCCAGTACTTC. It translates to CASSPGREETQYF.

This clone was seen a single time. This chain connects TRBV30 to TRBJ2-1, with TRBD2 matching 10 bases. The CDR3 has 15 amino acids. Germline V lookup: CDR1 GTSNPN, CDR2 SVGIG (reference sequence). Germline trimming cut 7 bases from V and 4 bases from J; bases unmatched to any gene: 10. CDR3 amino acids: CASPRAGGPYNEQFF. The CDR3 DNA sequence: TGTGCCTCGCCCCGAGCGGGGGGGCCTTACAATGAGCAGTTCTTC.

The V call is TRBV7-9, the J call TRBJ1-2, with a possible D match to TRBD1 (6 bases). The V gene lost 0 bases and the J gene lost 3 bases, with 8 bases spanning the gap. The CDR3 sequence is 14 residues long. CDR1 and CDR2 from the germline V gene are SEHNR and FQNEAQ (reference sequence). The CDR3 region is CASSLAGAYYGYTF. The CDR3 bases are TGTGCCAGCAGCTTAGCGGGGGCATACTATGGCTACACCTTC. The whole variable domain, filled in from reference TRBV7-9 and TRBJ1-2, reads DTGVSQNPRHKITKRGQNVTFRCDPISEHNRLYWYRQTLGQGPEFLTYFQNEAQLEKSRLLSDRFSAERPKGSFSTLEIQRTEQGDSAMYLCASSLAGAYYGYTFGSGTRLTVV.

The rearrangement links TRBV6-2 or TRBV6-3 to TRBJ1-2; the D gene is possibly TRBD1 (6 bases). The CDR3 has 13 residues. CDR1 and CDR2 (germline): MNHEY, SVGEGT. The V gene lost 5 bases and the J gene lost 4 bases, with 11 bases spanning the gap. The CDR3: CASSKGGSYGYTF. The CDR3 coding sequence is TGTGCCAGCAGTAAAGGGGGATCCTATGGCTACACCTTC.

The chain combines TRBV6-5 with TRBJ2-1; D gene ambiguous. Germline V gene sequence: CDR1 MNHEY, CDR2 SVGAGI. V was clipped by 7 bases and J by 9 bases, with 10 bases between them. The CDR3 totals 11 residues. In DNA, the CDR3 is TGTGCCAGCACCACGGTCCTTGAGCAGTTCTTC. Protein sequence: CASTTVLEQFF.

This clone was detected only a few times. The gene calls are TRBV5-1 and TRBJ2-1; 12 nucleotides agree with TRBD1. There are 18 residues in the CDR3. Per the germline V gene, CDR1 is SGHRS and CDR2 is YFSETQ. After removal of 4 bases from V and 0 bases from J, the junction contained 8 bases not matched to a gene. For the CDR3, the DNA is TGCGCCAGCAGCCCGGGACAGGGGGCGACAGGCTCCTACAATGAGCAGTTCTTC. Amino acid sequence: CASSPGQGATGSYNEQFF.

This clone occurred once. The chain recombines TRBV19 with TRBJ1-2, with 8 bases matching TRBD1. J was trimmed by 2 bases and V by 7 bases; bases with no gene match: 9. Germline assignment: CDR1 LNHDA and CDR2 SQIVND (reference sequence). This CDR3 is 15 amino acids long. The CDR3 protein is CASTLLDRENYGYTF. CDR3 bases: TGTGCCAGTACCCTTCTGGACAGGGAAAACTATGGCTACACCTTC.

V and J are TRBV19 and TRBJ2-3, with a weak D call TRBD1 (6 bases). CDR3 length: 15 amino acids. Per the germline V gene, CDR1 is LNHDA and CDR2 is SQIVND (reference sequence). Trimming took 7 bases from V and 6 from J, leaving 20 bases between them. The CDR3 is CASKGPEQGPDTQYF. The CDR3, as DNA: TGTGCCAGTAAGGGTCCGGAACAGGGCCCCGATACGCAGTATTTT.

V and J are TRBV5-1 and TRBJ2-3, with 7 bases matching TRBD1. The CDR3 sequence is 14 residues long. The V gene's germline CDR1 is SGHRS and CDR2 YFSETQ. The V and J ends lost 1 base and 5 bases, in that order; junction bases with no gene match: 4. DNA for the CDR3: TGCGCCAGCAGCTTGTCAGGGGGTCAAGATACGCAGTATTTT. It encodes CASSLSGGQDTQYF.

In DNA form, the CDR3 reads TGTGCCATCAGTGAGTCGCGGGCTACGCAGTATTTT. It is translated as CAISESRATQYF. V gene TRBV10-3 combines with J gene TRBJ2-3; tentative D call: TRBD2 (5 bases). Germline V lookup: CDR1 ENHRY, CDR2 SYGVKD. V was clipped by 0 bases and J by 8 bases, with 6 bases between them. The CDR3 extends over 12 amino acids.

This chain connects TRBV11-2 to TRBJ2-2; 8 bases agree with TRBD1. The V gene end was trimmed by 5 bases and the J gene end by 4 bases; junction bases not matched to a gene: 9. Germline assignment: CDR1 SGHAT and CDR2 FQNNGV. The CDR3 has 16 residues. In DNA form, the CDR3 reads TGTGCCAGCAGCCAAGGGGACAGGAGGCCCACCGGGGAGCTGTTTTTT. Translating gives CASSQGDRRPTGELFF.

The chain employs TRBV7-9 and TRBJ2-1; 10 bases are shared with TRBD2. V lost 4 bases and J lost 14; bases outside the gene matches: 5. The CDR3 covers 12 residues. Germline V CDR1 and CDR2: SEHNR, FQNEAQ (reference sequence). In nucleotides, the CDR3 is TGTGCCAGCAGCTCCCCTAGCGGGAGAGAGTTCTTC. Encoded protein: CASSSPSGREFF.

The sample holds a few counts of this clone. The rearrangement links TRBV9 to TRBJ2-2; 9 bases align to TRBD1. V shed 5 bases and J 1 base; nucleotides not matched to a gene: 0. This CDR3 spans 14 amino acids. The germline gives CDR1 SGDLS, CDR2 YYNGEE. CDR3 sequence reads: CASRGQGNTGELFF. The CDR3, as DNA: TGTGCCAGCAGGGGACAGGGGAACACCGGGGAGCTGTTTTTT.

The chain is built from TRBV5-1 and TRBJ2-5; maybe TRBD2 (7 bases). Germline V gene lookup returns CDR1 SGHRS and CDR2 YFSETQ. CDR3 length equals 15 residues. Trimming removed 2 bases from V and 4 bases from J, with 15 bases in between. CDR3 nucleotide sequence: TGCGCCAGCAGCTTTGGTGGGGGGGCATTAGAGACCCAGTACTTC. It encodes CASSFGGGALETQYF.

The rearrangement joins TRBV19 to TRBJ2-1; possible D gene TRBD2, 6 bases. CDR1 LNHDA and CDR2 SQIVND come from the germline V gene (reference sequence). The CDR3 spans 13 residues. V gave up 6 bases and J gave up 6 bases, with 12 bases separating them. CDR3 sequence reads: CASSTSIINEQFF. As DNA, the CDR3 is TGTGCCAGTAGCACTAGCATAATCAATGAGCAGTTCTTC.

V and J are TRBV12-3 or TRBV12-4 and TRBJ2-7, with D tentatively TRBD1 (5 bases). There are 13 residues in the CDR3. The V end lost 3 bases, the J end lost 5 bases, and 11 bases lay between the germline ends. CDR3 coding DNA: TGTGCCAGCAGTTTCAACAGGTGGAACGAGCAGTACTTC. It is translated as CASSFNRWNEQYF.